The text below deals with one TCR beta chain. TCRdb's table, derived via immunoSEQ multiplex PCR, lists solely in-frame clones and lacks some. This repertoire shows 140,000 or so clones, more than 85% found once; its top ten account for roughly 5.4%. The data are from a study of blood T cell repertoires in COVID-19. Germline V gene sequence: CDR1 DFQATT, CDR2 SNEGSKA (reference sequence). Deletions cut 3 bases from V and 3 bases from J, with 21 bases between. There are 17 residues in the CDR3. The TCR originated in a human donor in a cohort sampled during active COVID-19. Sequencing was performed on peripheral blood. This chain connects TRBV20-1 to TRBJ2-1; D is possibly TRBD2 (5 bases). The CDR3 nucleotides read TGCAGTGCTAGTCCGGAGGCGGCGGGCCGGAACTACAATGAGCAGTTCTTC. Its protein product is CSASPEAAGRNYNEQFF.